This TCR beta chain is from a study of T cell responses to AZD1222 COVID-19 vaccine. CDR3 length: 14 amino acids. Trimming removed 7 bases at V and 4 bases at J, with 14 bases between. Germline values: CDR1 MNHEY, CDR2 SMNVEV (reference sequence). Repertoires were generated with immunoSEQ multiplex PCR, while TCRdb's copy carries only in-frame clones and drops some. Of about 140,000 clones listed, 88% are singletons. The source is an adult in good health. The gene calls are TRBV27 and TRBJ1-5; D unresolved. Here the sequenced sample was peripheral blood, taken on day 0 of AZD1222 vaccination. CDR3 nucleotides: TGTGCCAGCAATCGGCTAGGGCCTAATCAGCCCCAGCATTTT. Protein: CASNRLGPNQPQHF.